The 17 T cell receptor beta chains below all came from one sample that was sequenced in a study of OX40 agonist ivuxolimab in advanced cancers. The assay was immunoSEQ multiplex PCR, and TCRdb's table has in-frame clones only and misses some. The sample shows 95,000 to 100,000 clones, 93% of them seen only once. Sequencing used CD4+ or CD8+ T cells sorted from blood, obtained in a trial of the OX40 agonist ivuxolimab. The source is an adult with an advanced solid tumor such as melanoma, head and neck, liver or kidney cancer.

A note on this clone: Other nucleotide sequences in the sample specify the same CDR3. The chain couples TRBV9 to TRBJ2-5, with D maybe TRBD2 (7 bases). The germline gives CDR1 SGDLS, CDR2 YYNGEE. V lost 5 bases and J 5 bases, leaving 19 bases between the germline ends. This CDR3 contains 15 residues. CDR3 residues: CASSAWGGGQETQYF. CDR3 in DNA: TGTGCCAGCAGTGCCTGGGGCGGGGGCCAGGAGACCCAGTACTTC.

This clone came up a few times. This chain connects TRBV28 to TRBJ2-1, with 9 nucleotides matching TRBD2. The CDR3 is 19 residues long. Looked up from germline, CDR1 is MDHEN and CDR2 is SYDVKM. Trimming at V came to 5 bases and at J to 6 bases, leaving 20 bases not matched to a gene. This CDR3 is CASSAYTFSGRMLTNEQFF. CDR3 nucleotide sequence: TGTGCCAGCAGTGCCTACACGTTTAGCGGGAGAATGTTAACCAATGAGCAGTTCTTC. Combining the CDR3 with reference TRBV28 and TRBJ2-1 gives the whole variable domain DVKVTQSSRYLVKRTGEKVFLECVQDMDHENMFWYRQDPGLGLRLIYFSYDVKMKEKGDIPEGYSVSREKKERFSLILESASTNQTSMYLCASSAYTFSGRMLTNEQFFGPGTRLTVL.

V gene TRBV7-2 combines with J gene TRBJ2-1; weak D call: TRBD2 (6 bases). V lost 5 bases, J lost 7 bases, and 21 bases lay in between. This CDR3 has 16 residues. CDR1 and CDR2 (germline): SGHTA, FQGNSA. CDR3 in DNA: TGTGCCAGCAGCCCAATAGGTGGGGGGTACGATAATGAGCAGTTCTTC. This codes for CASSPIGGGYDNEQFF.

The chain links TRBV30 to TRBJ1-5; D gene unclear. This CDR3 is built from 13 residues. The V and J ends lost 4 bases and 2 bases respectively, with 9 bases between them. CDR1 and CDR2 from the germline V gene are GTSNPN and SVGIG (reference sequence). Here the CDR3 DNA reads TGTGCCTGGAACCGGGAGGGCAATCAGCCCCAGCATTTT. This encodes CAWNREGNQPQHF.

The V and J genes are TRBV28 and TRBJ2-3; 8 bases match TRBD2. The CDR3 covers 14 residues. The germline gives CDR1 MDHEN, CDR2 SYDVKM. Germline trimming cut 7 bases from V and 7 bases from J; bases unmatched to any gene: 10. CDR3 loop: CASMVPSGLYTQYF. In DNA form, the CDR3 reads TGTGCCAGCATGGTCCCTAGCGGGTTGTATACGCAGTATTTT.

This chain joins TRBV7-2 and TRBJ2-3, with D maybe TRBD1 (7 bases). The V end was cut by 8 bases, the J end by 1 base, with 13 bases between. The CDR3 loop spans 14 amino acids. Germline CDR1 SGHTA, CDR2 FQGNSA. The CDR3 is CASGDREGTDTQYF. CDR3 in DNA: TGTGCCAGCGGCGACAGGGAGGGCACAGATACGCAGTATTTT.

The chain combines TRBV28 with TRBJ1-2; D not certain. V was cut by 10 bases and J by 1 base, with 10 bases left in between. The CDR3 is 12 amino acids. Germline-derived CDR1 and CDR2 are MDHEN and SYDVKM. The CDR3 region is CATEEGNYGYTF. The CDR3 DNA is TGTGCCACGGAGGAGGGTAACTATGGCTACACCTTC.

The rearrangement joins TRBV11-3 to TRBJ1-6, with D unclear. Trimming removed 6 bases at V and 0 bases at J, with 6 bases between. CDR3 length: 14 residues. Germline V lookup: CDR1 SGHNT, CDR2 YENEEA. CDR3 loop: CASRLSSYNSPLHF. The CDR3 coding sequence is TGTGCCAGCAGGCTAAGCTCCTATAATTCACCCCTCCACTTT.

The table lists this clone with a count of one. This CDR3 reads CASGRTGGLSGANVLTF. DNA of the CDR3: TGCGCCAGCGGCCGGACAGGGGGTTTATCAGGGGCCAACGTCCTGACTTTC. The V call is TRBV5-1, the J call TRBJ2-6; 10 positions agree with TRBD1. Germline V gene lookup returns CDR1 SGHRS and CDR2 YFSETQ. The CDR3 runs to 17 residues. V shed 7 bases, J shed 4 bases, and the junction held 11 bases outside the gene matches.

V usage is TRBV6-6 and J usage is TRBJ1-5; 7 positions agree with TRBD1. V was clipped by 6 bases and J by 3 bases; unmatched bases: 2. Germline CDR1 and CDR2: MNHNY and SVGAGI (reference sequence). This CDR3 has 13 amino acids. The CDR3 here is CASRTGDNQPQHF. The CDR3 bases are TGTGCCAGCAGAACAGGGGACAATCAGCCCCAGCATTTT.

The rearrangement joins TRBV10-3 to TRBJ1-2; 8 nucleotides line up with TRBD1. The CDR3 is made up of 13 amino acids. The germline V gene has CDR1 ENHRY and CDR2 SYGVKD. J lost 6 bases, V lost 4 bases, and 4 bases had no gene match. This CDR3 is CAISAPTGDGYTF. CDR3 in DNA: TGTGCCATCAGTGCCCCGACAGGGGATGGCTACACCTTC.

The chain combines TRBV30 with TRBJ1-4, with 7 bases aligning to TRBD1. CDR1 is GTSNPN, CDR2 SVGIG, per germline (reference sequence). The CDR3 has 13 residues. J lost 17 bases, V lost 4 bases, and 16 bases had no gene match. CDR3 in amino acids: CAWTRTGPPSLFF. CDR3 sequence (DNA): TGTGCCTGGACCCGGACAGGCCCACCGTCTCTCTTTTTT.

This sequence joins TRBV28 and TRBJ1-1; 7 nucleotides align to TRBD1. Trimming cost V 5 bases and J 6 bases; bases outside gene matches: 9. CDR1 is MDHEN and CDR2 is SYDVKM in the germline V gene. This CDR3 is 14 amino acids long. This CDR3 reads CASSGADRVAEAFF. DNA of the CDR3: TGTGCCAGCAGTGGCGCCGACAGGGTGGCTGAAGCTTTCTTT.

This chain links TRBV11-2 with TRBJ2-1, with D tentatively TRBD2 (6 bases). V was clipped by 3 bases and J by 2 bases, with 11 bases between them. The CDR3 is 15 residues long. Germline CDR1 reads SGHAT; CDR2 reads FQNNGV. CDR3 sequence reads: CASSLGLPTYNEQFF. CDR3 coding DNA: TGTGCCAGCAGCTTGGGACTCCCGACCTACAATGAGCAGTTCTTC. The full variable domain, rest sourced from reference TRBV11-2 and TRBJ2-1, is EAGVAQSPRYKIIEKRQSVAFWCNPISGHATLYWYQQILGQGPKLLIQFQNNGVVDDSQLPKDRFSAERLKGVDSTLKIQPAKLEDSAVYLCASSLGLPTYNEQFFGPGTRLTVL.

CDR3 sequence: CASSRRWDQPQHF. The DNA of the CDR3 is TGTGCCAGCAGTAGACGCTGGGATCAGCCCCAGCATTTT. This chain uses TRBV6-5 with TRBJ1-5, with D unclear. The CDR3 sequence is 13 residues long. Germline V gives CDR1 MNHEY, CDR2 SVGAGI. Trimming stripped 5 bases from V and 5 bases from J, with 10 bases between.

The chain couples TRBV28 to TRBJ1-2; TRBD1 agrees at 11 bases. CDR3 length: 16 residues. With V trimmed by 5 bases and J by 4 bases, 9 bases remained unmatched. CDR1 is MDHEN, CDR2 SYDVKM, per germline. This chain's CDR3 is CASSPLGQGASYGYTF. The CDR3 nucleotides are TGTGCCAGCAGTCCCCTTGGACAGGGGGCGAGCTATGGCTACACCTTC.

The CDR3 loop reads CASSVPPGGYYGYTF. The CDR3 DNA reads as TGTGCCAGCAGTGTCCCACCAGGGGGCTATTATGGCTACACCTTC. This chain connects TRBV28 to TRBJ1-2; 8 bases align to TRBD1. CDR1 and CDR2 from the germline V gene are MDHEN and SYDVKM. The CDR3 covers 15 residues. The trim removed 5 bases at V and 5 bases at J, leaving 10 bases unmatched.